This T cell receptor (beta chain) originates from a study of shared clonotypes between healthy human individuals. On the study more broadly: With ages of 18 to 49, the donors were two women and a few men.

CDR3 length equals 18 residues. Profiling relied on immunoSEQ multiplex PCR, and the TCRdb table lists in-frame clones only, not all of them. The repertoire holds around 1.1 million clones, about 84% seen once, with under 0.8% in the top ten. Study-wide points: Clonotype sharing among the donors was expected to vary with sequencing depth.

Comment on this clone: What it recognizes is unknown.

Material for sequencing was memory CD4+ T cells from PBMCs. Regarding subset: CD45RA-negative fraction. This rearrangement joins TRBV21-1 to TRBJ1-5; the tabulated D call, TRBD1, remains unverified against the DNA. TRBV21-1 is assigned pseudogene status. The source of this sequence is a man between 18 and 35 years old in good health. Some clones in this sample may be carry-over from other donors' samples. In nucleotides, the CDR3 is TGTGCCAGCAGCAAAGCGCTACGACAGGGGACCCTCAATCAGCCCCAGCATTTT. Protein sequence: CASSKALRQGTLNQPQHF.